This T cell receptor (beta chain) was obtained from a study of blood T cells in healthy people across ages. About this clonotype: Its target is not known.

A sample-barcoded 5' primer and a J-beta primer mix were used in a second PCR of about 7 to 12 cycles. Every cDNA molecule carried a tag from a template-switch adaptor bearing 12 random nucleotides. In TCRdb, the 5' RACE reads were re-called with MiXCR into one record per CDR3 protein. The data contain 1,800,000 or so distinct CDR3 sequences, 35% to 50% of them seen just once; the ten biggest clones take up about 21%. Notes on the study in general: Roughly linear age-related decline in beta diversity appeared, significant by age around 42.

V shed 5 bases and J shed 4 bases, with 15 bases lying between them. Germline CDR1 and CDR2: MDHEN and SYDVKM. The CDR3 runs to 15 residues. The specimen was blood. The V call is TRBV28, the J call TRBJ2-1; possibly TRBD1 for D (7 bases). The sequence was obtained from a human donor in good health. The CDR3 nucleotides are TGTGCCAGCAGTCCCGACAGGGACTTTTACAATGAGCAGTTCTTC. Protein sequence: CASSPDRDFYNEQFF.